This T cell receptor (beta chain) was captured in a study of T cell responses to AZD1222 COVID-19 vaccine. Findings of the study overall: Donors, mostly white British, included more females; clonal diversity was possibly underestimated. Epitopes outside B.1.351 and B.1.1.7 mutated regions reportedly drew nearly half of spike TCRs.

CDR3 length equals 13 residues. V was shortened by 6 bases and J by 5 bases, with 11 bases between the two germline ends. The germline gives CDR1 LNHDA, CDR2 SQIVND (reference sequence). Sequencing was performed with immunoSEQ multiplex PCR; in TCRdb, only in-frame clones are kept and a portion is missing. The sample contains more than 150,000 clones, about 94% of which appear only once. In regard to this clone: As yet, its antigen is unknown.

Sample: peripheral blood, taken on day 0 of AZD1222 vaccination. The V call is TRBV19, the J call TRBJ1-5; no clear D gene. This TCR was recovered from an adult in good health. The CDR3 coding sequence is TGTGCCAGTAGACGGACGAGCGATCAGCCCCAGCATTTT. It translates to CASRRTSDQPQHF.